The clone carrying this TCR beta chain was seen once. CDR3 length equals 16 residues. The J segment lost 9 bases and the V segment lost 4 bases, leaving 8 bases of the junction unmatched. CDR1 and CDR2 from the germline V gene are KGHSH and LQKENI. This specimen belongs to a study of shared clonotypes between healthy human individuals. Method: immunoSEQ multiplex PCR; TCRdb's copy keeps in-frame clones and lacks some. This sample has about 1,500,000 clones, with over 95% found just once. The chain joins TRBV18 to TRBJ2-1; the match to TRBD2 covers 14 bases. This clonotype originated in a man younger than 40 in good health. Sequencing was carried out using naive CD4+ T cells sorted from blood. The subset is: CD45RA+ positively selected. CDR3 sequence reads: CASSLGTSGRQSEQFF. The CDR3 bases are TGTGCCAGCTCACTAGGGACTAGCGGGAGACAGAGTGAGCAGTTCTTC.